This T cell receptor beta chain derives from a study of blood T cell repertoires in COVID-19. TCRdb's copy holds only in-frame clones and misses some; the assay was immunoSEQ multiplex PCR. The sample contains about 300,000 clones, nearly 90% of which appear only once. With 0 bases removed from V and 4 bases from J, the gap between germline ends came to 10 bases. This CDR3 spans 15 amino acids. From germline, CDR1 is LNHNV and CDR2 YYDKDF (reference sequence). This clone was found once. This TCR was sampled from a woman between 25 and 40 years old who had recovered from COVID-19. The source material was PBMCs or T cells enriched from blood (not recorded which). The chain joins TRBV15 to TRBJ1-3; D is undetermined. CDR3 coding DNA: TGTGCCACCAGCAGAGATCCCCAGGTCGGAAACACCATATATTTT. Protein product: CATSRDPQVGNTIYF.